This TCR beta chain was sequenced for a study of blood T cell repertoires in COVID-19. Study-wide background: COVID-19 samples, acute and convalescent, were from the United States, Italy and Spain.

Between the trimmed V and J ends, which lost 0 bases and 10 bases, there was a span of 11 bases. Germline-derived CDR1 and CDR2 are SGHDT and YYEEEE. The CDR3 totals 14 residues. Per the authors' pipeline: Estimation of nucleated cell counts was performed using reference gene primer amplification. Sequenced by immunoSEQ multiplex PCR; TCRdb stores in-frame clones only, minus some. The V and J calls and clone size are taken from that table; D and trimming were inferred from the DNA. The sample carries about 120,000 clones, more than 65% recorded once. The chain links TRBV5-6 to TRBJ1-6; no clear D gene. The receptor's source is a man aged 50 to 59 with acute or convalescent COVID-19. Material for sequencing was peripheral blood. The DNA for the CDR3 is TGTGCCAGCAGCTTGGCCGTTCCAGGATCACCCCTCCACTTT. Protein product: CASSLAVPGSPLHF.